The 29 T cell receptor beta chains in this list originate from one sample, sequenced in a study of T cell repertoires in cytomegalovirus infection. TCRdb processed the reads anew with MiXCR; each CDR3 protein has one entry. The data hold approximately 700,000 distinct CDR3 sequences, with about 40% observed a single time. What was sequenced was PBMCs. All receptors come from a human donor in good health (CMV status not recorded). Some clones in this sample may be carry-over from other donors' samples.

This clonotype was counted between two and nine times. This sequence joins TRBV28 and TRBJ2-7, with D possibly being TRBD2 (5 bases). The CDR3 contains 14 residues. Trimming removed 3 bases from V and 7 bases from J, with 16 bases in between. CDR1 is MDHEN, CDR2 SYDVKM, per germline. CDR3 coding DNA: TGTGCCAGCAGTTTTGTGAAGAGCGCGGGTGAGCAGTACTTC. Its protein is CASSFVKSAGEQYF.

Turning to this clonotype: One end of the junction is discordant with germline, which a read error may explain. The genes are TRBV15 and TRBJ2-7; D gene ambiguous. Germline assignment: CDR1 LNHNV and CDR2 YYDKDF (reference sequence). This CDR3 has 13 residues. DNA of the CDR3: TGTGCCACCAGCAGAGATACGGGCTACCAGCAGTACTTC. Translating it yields CATSRDTGYQQYF.

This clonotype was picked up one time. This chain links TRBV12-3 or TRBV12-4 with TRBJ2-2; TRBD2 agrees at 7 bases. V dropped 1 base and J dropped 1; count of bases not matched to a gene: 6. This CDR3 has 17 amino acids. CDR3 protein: CASSLERGGMNTGELFF. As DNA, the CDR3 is TGTGCCAGCAGTTTAGAGCGGGGCGGTATGAACACCGGGGAGCTGTTTTTT.

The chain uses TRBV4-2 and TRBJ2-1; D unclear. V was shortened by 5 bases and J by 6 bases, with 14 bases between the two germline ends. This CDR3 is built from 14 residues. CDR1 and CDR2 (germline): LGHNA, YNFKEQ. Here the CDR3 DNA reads TGTGCCAGCAGCAAACCCGACTTTTTCAATGAGCAGTTCTTC. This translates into CASSKPDFFNEQFF.

The CDR3 sequence: CASSFTSLSANVLTF. CDR3 in DNA: TGTGCCAGCAGCTTTACGAGCCTCTCGGCCAACGTCCTGACTTTC. The J gene is TRBJ2-6, the V gene TRBV7-2; no definite D call. Germline assignment: CDR1 SGHTA and CDR2 FQGNSA. The V end lost 3 bases, the J end lost 6 bases, and 12 bases lay between the germline ends. This CDR3 comprises 15 residues.

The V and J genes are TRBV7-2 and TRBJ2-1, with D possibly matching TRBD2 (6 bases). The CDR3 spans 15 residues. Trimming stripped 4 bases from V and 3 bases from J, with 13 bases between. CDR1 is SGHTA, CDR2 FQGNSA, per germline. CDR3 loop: CASSSVRGGYNEQFF. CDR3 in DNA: TGTGCCAGCAGCTCAGTTAGGGGAGGCTACAATGAGCAGTTCTTC.

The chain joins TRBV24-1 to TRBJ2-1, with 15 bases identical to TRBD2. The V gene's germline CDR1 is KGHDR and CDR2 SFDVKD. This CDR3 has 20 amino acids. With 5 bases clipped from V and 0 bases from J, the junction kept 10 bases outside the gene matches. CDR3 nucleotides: TGTGCCACCAGTGGGACTAGCGGGGGGGCTAAAATAAGCTCCTACAATGAGCAGTTCTTC. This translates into CATSGTSGGAKISSYNEQFF.

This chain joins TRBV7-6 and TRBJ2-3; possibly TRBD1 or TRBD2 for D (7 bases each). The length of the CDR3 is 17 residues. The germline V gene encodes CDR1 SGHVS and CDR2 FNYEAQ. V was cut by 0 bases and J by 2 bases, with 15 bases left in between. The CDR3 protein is CASSLAGGTVYTDTQYF. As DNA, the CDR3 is TGTGCCAGCAGCTTAGCGGGGGGGACAGTTTACACAGATACGCAGTATTTT.

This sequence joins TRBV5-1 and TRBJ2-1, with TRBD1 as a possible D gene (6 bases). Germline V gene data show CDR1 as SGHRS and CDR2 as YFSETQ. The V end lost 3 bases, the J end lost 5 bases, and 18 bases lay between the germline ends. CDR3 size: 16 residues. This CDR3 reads CASSSYLTGLNNEQFF. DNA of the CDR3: TGCGCCAGCAGCTCCTACCTGACAGGCCTTAACAATGAGCAGTTCTTC.

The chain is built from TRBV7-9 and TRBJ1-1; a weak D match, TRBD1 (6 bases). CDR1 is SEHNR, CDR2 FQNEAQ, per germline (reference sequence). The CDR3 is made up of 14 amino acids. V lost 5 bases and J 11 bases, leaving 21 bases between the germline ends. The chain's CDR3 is CASSRIERTVGAFF. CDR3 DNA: TGTGCCAGCAGCCGCATCGAAAGGACAGTTGGGGCTTTCTTT.

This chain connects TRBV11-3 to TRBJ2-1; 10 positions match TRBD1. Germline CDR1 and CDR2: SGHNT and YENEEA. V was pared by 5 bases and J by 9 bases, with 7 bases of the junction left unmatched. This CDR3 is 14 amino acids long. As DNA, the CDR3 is TGTGCCAGCAGCGAGGGACAGGGGAAGGGTGAGCAGTTCTTC. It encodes CASSEGQGKGEQFF.

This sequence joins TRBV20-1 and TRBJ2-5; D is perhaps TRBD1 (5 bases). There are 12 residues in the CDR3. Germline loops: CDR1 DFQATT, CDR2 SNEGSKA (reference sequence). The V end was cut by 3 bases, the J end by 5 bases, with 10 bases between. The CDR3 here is CSASAGWETQYF. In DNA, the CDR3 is TGCAGTGCTAGCGCAGGGTGGGAGACCCAGTACTTC.

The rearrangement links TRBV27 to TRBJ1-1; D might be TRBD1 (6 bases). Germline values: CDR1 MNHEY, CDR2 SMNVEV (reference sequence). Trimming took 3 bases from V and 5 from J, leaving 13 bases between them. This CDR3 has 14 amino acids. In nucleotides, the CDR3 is TGTGCCAGCAGTTTTTCGGGGGCTCAAACTGAAGCTTTCTTT. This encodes CASSFSGAQTEAFF.

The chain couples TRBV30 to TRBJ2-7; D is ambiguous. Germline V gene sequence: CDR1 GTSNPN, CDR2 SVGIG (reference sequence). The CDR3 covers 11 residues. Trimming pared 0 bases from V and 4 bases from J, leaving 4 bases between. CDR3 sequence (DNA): TGTGCCTGGAGTGTACTGTACGAGCAGTACTTC. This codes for CAWSVLYEQYF. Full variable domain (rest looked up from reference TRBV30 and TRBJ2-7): SQTIHQWPATLVQPVGSPLSLECTVEGTSNPNLYWYRQAAGRGLQLLFYSVGIGQISSEVPQNLSASRPQDRQFILSSKKLLLSDSGFYLCAWSVLYEQYFGPGTRLTVT.

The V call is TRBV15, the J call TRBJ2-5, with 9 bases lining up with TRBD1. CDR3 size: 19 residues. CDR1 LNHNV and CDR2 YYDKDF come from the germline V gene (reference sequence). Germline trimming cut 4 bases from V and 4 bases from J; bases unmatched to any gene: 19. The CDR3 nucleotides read TGTGCCACCAGCAAACCGGGACAGGGTACGGGAGTTCCGGGAGAGACCCAGTACTTC. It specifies CATSKPGQGTGVPGETQYF.

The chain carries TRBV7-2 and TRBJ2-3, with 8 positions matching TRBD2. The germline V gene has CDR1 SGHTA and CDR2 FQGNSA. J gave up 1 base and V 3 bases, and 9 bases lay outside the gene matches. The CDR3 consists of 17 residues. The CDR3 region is CASSFGGGREGTDTQYF. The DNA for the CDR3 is TGTGCCAGCAGCTTCGGTGGGGGGCGGGAGGGCACAGATACGCAGTATTTT.

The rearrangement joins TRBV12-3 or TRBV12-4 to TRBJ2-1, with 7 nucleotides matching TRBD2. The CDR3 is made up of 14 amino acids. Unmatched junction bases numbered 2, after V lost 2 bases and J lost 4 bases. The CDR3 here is CASSLLGLYNEQFF. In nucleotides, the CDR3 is TGTGCCAGCAGTTTACTGGGACTATACAATGAGCAGTTCTTC.

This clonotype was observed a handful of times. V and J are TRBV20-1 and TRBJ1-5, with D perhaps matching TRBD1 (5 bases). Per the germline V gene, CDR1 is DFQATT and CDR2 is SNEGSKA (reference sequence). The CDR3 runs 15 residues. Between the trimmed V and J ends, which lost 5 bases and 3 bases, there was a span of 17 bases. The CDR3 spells CSARPGGGVNQPQHF. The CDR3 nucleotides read TGCAGTGCTCGTCCTGGTGGGGGGGTCAATCAGCCCCAGCATTTT.

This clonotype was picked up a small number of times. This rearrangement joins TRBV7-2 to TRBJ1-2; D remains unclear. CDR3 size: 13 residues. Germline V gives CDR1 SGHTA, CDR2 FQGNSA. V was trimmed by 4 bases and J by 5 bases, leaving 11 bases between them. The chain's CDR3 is CASSSSFQYGYTF. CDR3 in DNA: TGTGCCAGCAGCTCTTCGTTCCAATATGGCTACACCTTC.

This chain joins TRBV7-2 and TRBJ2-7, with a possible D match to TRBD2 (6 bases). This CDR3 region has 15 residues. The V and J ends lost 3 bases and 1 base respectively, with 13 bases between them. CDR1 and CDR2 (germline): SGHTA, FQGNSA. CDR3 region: CASSLGLGGSYEQYF. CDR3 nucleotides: TGTGCCAGCAGCTTGGGGCTTGGGGGGTCCTACGAGCAGTACTTC.

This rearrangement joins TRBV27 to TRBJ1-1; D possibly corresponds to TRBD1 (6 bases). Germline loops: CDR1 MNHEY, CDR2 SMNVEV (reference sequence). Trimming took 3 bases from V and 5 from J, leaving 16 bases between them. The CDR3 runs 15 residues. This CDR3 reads CASSFEGRGGTEAFF. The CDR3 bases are TGTGCCAGCAGTTTCGAGGGCAGGGGTGGGACTGAAGCTTTCTTT.

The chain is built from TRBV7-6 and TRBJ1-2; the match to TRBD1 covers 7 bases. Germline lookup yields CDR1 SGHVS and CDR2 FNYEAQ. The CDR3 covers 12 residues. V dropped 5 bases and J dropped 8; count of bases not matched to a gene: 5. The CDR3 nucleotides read TGTGCCAGCAGCCCCGACAGGGTCGGCTACACCTTC. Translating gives CASSPDRVGYTF.

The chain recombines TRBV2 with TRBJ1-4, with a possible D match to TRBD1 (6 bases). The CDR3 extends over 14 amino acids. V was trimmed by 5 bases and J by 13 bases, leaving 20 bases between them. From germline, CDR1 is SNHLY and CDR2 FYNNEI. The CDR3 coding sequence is TGTGCCAGCAGTATTCGGACAGCCCTTCGGGGACTGTTTTTT. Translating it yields CASSIRTALRGLFF.

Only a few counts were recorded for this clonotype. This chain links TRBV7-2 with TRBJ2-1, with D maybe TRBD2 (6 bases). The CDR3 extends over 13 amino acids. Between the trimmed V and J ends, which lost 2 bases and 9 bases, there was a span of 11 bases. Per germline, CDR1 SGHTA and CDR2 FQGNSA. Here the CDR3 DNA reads TGTGCCAGCAGCTTAAAGGGTAGCGGTGAGCAGTTCTTC. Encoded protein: CASSLKGSGEQFF.

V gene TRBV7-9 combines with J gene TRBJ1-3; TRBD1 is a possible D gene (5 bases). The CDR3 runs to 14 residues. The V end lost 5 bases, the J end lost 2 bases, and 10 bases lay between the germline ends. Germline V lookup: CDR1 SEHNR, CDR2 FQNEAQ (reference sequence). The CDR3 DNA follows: TGTGCCAGCAGCCCTATGGGGGCTGGAAACACCATATATTTT. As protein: CASSPMGAGNTIYF.

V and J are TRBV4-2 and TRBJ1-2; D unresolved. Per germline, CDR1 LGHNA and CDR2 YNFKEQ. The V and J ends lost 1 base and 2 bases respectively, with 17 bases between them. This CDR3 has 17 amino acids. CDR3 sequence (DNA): TGTGCCAGCAGCCAAGGAGCCCACGAGGGTACAAACTATGGCTACACCTTC. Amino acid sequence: CASSQGAHEGTNYGYTF.

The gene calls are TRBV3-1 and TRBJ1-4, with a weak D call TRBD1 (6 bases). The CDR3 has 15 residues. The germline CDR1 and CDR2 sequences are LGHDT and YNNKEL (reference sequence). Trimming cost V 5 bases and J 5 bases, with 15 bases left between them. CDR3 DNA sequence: TGTGCCAGCAGCATTTACAGGGAAGGAAATGAAAAACTGTTTTTT. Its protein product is CASSIYREGNEKLFF. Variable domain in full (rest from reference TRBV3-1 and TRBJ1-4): DTAVSQTPKYLVTQMGNDKSIKCEQNLGHDTMYWYKQDSKKFLKIMFSYNNKELIINETVPNRFSPKSPDKAHLNLHINSLELGDSAVYFCASSIYREGNEKLFFGSGTQLSVL.

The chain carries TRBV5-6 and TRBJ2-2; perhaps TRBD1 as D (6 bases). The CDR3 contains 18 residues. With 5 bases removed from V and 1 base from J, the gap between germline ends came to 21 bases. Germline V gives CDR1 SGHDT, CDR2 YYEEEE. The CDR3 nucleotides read TGTGCCAGCAGTAAGACAGCGCCAGGGGCCCTGAACACCGGGGAGCTGTTTTTT. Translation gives CASSKTAPGALNTGELFF.

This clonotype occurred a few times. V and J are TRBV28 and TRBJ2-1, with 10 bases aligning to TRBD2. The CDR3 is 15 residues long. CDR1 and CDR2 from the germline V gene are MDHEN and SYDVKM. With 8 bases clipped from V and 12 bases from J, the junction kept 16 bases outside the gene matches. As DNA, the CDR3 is TGTGCCAGCCTAACACCTAGCGGGGGTCTTCGAGGGCAGTTCTTC. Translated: CASLTPSGGLRGQFF.